This TCR beta chain comes out of a study of cytomegalovirus exposure and HLA in healthy donors. Notes on this clone: Its specificity is not known.

Per the germline V gene, CDR1 is MNHNS and CDR2 is SASEGT. The V gene end was trimmed by 1 base and the J gene end by 0 bases; junction bases not matched to a gene: 1. CDR3 length: 15 amino acids. Study conclusions and caveats: The study flagged around 160 TCR beta chains as cytomegalovirus-associated.

Here immunoSEQ multiplex PCR was the method, and the copy in TCRdb shows in-frame clones only, minus some. This sample has 65,000 to 75,000 clones, with 80% to 95% found just once. The TCR originated in a man younger than 30 in good health and CMV-seropositive. The chain uses TRBV6-1 and TRBJ2-3; 7 nucleotides line up with TRBD2. Sequenced: PBMCs. CDR3 protein: CASSEGGGSTDTQYF. As DNA, the CDR3 is TGTGCCAGCAGTGAAGGGGGAGGGAGCACAGATACGCAGTATTTT.